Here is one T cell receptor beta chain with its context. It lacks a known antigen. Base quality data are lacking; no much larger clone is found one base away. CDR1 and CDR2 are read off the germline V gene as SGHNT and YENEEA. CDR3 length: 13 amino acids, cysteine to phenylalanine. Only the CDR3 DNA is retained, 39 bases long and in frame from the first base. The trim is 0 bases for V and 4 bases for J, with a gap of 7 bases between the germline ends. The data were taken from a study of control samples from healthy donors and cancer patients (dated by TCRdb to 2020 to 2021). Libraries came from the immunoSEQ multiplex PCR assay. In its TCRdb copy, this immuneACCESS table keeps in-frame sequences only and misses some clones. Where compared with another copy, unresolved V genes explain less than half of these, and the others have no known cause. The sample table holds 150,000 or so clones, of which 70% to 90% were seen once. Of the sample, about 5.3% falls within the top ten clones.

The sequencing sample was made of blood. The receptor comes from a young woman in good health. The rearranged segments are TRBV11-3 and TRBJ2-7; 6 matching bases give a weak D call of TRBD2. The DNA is TGTGCCAGCAGCTTAGAGGGGGGTTACGAGCAGTACTTC. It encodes CASSLEGGYEQYF.